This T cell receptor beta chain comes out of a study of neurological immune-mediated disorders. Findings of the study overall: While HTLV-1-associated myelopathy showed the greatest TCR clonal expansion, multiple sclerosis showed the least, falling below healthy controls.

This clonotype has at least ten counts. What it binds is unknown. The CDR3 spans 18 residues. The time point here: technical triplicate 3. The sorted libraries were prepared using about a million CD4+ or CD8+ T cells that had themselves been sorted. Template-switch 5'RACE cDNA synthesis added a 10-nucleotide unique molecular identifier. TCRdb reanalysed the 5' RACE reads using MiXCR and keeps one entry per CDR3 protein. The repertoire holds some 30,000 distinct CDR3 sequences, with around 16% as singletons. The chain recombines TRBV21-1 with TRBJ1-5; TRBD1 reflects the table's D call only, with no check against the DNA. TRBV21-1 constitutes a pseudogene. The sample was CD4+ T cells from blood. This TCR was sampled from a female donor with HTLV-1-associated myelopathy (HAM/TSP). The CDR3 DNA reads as TGTGCCAGCAGCAAAGCGGGGACAGGGGAAAAGGGCAATCAGCCCCAGCATTTT. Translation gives CASSKAGTGEKGNQPQHF.